The source of this TCR beta chain is a study of CD4+ T cells in melanoma. Overall study findings and caveats: Diverse differentiation states were reported for melanoma neoantigen-specific CD4+ T cells. CD8+ T cell, macrophage and B cell function reportedly correlated with neoantigen-specific CD4+ T cells.

With regard to this clone: Its target is not known.

Per germline, CDR1 SNHLY and CDR2 FYNNEI. Trimming removed 5 bases from V and 0 bases from J, with 8 bases in between. CDR3 length equals 13 residues. Profiling relied on immunoSEQ multiplex PCR, and the TCRdb table lists in-frame clones only, not all of them. Here the sample spans around 13,000 clones, around two thirds being singletons. The TCR sequence derives from a human donor with melanoma. Sequenced: cells from a culture (not recorded whether cultured in vitro). V gene TRBV2 combines with J gene TRBJ2-7; D remains ambiguous. The CDR3 reads CASSQAISYEQYF. CDR3 DNA: TGTGCCAGCAGTCAGGCCATCTCCTACGAGCAGTACTTC.